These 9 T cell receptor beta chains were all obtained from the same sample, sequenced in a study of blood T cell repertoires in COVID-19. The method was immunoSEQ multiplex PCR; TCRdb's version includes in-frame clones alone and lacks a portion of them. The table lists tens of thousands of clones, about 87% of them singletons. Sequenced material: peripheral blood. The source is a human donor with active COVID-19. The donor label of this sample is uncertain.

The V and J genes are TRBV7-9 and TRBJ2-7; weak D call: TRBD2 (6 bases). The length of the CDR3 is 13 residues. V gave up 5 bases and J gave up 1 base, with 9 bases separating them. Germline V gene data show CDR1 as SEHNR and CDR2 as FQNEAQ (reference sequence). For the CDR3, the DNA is TGTGCCAGCAGCGACGCGGGGTCCTACGAGCAGTACTTC. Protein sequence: CASSDAGSYEQYF.

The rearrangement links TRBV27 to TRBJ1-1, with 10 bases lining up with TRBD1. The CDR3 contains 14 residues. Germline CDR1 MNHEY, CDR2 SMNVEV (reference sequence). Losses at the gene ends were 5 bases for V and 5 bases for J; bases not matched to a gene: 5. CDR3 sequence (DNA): TGTGCCAGCAGTACAAGACAGGGGGCTACTGAAGCTTTCTTT. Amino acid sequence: CASSTRQGATEAFF.

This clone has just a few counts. CDR3 protein: CASSLDNNQPQHF. For the CDR3, the DNA is TGCGCCAGCAGCTTGGACAACAATCAGCCCCAGCATTTT. This sequence joins TRBV5-1 and TRBJ1-5; unclear D gene. Trimming stripped 0 bases from V and 3 bases from J, with 4 bases between. The germline V gene encodes CDR1 SGHRS and CDR2 YFSETQ. This CDR3 has 13 residues.

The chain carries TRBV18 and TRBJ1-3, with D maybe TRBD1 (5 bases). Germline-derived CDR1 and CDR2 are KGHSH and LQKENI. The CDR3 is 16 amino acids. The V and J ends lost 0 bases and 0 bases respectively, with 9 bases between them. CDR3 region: CASSPPTAGSGNTIYF. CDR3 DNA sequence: TGTGCCAGCTCACCACCGACAGCGGGCTCTGGAAACACCATATATTTT. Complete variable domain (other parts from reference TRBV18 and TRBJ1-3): NAGVMQNPRHLVRRRGQEARLRCSPMKGHSHVYWYRQLPEEGLKFMVYLQKENIIDESGMPKERFSAEFPKEGPSILRIQQVVRGDSAAYFCASSPPTAGSGNTIYFGEGSWLTVV.

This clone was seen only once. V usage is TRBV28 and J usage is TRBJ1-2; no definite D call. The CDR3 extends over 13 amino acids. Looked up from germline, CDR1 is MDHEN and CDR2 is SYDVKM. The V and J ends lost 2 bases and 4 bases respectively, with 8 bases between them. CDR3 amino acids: CASSLNRGYGYTF. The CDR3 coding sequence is TGTGCCAGCAGTTTAAACCGGGGCTATGGCTACACCTTC.

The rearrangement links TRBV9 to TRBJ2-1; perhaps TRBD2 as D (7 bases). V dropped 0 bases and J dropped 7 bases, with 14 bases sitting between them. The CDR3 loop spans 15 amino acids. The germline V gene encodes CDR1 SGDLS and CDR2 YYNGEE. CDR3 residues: CASSVGEGGRNEQFF. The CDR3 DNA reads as TGTGCCAGCAGCGTAGGGGAGGGGGGTAGGAATGAGCAGTTCTTC.

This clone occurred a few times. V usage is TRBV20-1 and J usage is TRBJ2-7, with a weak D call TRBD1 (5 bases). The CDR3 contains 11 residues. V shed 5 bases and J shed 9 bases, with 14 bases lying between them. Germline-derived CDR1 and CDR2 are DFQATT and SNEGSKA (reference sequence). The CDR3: CSALDSPTQYF. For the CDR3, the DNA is TGCAGTGCTCTAGACAGTCCTACGCAGTACTTC.

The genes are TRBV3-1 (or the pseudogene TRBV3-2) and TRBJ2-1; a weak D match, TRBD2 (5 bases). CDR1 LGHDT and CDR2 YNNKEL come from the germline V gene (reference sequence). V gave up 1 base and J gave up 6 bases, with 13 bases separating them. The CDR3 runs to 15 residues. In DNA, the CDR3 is TGTGCCAGCAGCCAAGTTGCTCTAGCCGCCAATGAGCAGTTCTTC. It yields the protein CASSQVALAANEQFF.

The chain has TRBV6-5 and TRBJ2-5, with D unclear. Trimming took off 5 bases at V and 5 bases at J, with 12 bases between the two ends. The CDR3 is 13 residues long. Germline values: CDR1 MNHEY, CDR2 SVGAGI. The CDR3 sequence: CASSPRSDETQYF. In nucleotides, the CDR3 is TGTGCCAGCAGTCCCCGGAGTGACGAGACCCAGTACTTC.